The rows below give T cell receptor beta chains drawn from one sample of a study of blood T cell repertoires in COVID-19. TCRdb's copy holds only in-frame clones and misses some; the assay was immunoSEQ multiplex PCR. The data hold about 400,000 clones, with roughly 86% observed a single time. Sequencing input: PBMCs or T cells enriched from blood (not recorded which). All receptors come from a woman aged 40 to 49 with acute COVID-19. CDR3s include the opening cysteine and the closing phenylalanine or tryptophan. Clone size appears in some rows only: once, few, many, or a class for an expanded clone.

V gene	clone size	J gene	CDR3 protein
TRBV5-1	NA	TRBJ2-1	CASSSGGRQDEQFF
TRBV15	NA	TRBJ1-5	CATSGGQGLNQPQHF
TRBV7-8	NA	TRBJ2-3	CASSLVAGGSTDTQYF
TRBV11-2	NA	TRBJ2-4	CASSLKPGQPTTENIQYF
TRBV12-3/TRBV12-4	once	TRBJ1-4	CASSRTESEKLFF
TRBV19	NA	TRBJ2-7	CASSNGQGGEQYF
TRBV2	NA	TRBJ1-2	CASSEPPGQGSGYTF
TRBV29-1	NA	TRBJ2-3	CSESGGAKSADTQYF
TRBV27	NA	TRBJ1-6	CASSLVIGGLNSPLHF
TRBV4-2	NA	TRBJ2-7	CASSQTTRGTGEQYF
TRBV5-1	NA	TRBJ2-7	CASSRVPRQTYEQYF
TRBV27	NA	TRBJ2-1	CASTSGTGAYNEQFF
TRBV6-5	NA	TRBJ2-3	CASRGPTDTQYF
TRBV5-1	NA	TRBJ1-2	CASRTDTNYGYTF
TRBV5-1	few	TRBJ1-1	CASSLGDTEAFF
TRBV15	NA	TRBJ1-5	CATSTRDRLNQPQHF
TRBV19	NA	TRBJ1-2	CASSITIDRDNYGYTF
TRBV29-1	NA	TRBJ1-1	CSAGGGQGGWTEAFF
TRBV13	NA	TRBJ2-1	CASSLGLGQVGGEQFF
TRBV5-1	NA	TRBJ1-3	CASSLGLGPATIYF
TRBV2	once	TRBJ2-3	CASGRLATDTQYF
TRBV9	NA	TRBJ2-7	CASSVALQRDEQYF
TRBV5-1	few	TRBJ1-1	CASSSPGGGEAFF
TRBV19	NA	TRBJ1-2	CASWSSPRVGYTF
TRBV7-2	NA	TRBJ1-1	CASSSSRVGRTEAFF
TRBV12-3/TRBV12-4	NA	TRBJ1-2	CASSRGGGYTF
TRBV11-2	NA	TRBJ2-1	CASSALTGAGEQFF
TRBV7-9	NA	TRBJ1-1	CASSKTGTGEEAFF
TRBV19	NA	TRBJ2-3	CASSGRPGTDTQYF
TRBV4-1	NA	TRBJ2-3	CASSQAETNTDTQYF
TRBV30	NA	TRBJ2-4	CAWTMYGIAKNIQYF
TRBV10-3	NA	TRBJ2-7	CAIGTGSSYEQYF
TRBV2	NA	TRBJ2-7	CASSLYDEQYF
TRBV18	few	TRBJ2-7	CASSPGQTYEQYF
TRBV19	NA	TRBJ2-7	CASRQQGTHEQYF
TRBV14	NA	TRBJ2-5	CASSLYGTGETQYF
TRBV5-4	once	TRBJ1-1	CASSFGEFGSEAFF